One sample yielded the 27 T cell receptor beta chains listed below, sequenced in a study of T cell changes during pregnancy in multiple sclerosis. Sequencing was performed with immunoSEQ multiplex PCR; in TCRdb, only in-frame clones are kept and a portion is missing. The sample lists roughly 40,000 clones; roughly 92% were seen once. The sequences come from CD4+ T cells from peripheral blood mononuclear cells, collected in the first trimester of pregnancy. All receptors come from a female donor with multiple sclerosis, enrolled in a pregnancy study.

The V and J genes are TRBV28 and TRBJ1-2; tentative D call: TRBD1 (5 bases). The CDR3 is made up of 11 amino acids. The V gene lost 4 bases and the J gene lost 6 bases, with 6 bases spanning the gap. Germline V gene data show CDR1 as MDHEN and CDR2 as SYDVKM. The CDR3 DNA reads TGTGCCAGCAGTTCGACAGATGGCTACACCTTC. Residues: CASSSTDGYTF.

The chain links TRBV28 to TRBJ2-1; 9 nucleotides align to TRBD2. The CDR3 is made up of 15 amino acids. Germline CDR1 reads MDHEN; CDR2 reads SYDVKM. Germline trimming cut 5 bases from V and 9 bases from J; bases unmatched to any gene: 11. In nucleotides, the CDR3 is TGTGCCAGCAGTGTTCTAGCGGGACTAATTACTGAGCAGTTCTTC. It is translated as CASSVLAGLITEQFF.

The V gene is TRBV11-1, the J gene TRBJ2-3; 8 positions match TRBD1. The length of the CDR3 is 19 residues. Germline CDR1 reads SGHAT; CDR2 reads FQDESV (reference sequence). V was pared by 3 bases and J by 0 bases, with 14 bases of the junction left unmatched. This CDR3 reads CASSFLSGGNLPSTDTQYF. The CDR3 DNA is TGTGCCAGCAGCTTTTTATCAGGGGGCAACCTACCTAGCACAGATACGCAGTATTTT.

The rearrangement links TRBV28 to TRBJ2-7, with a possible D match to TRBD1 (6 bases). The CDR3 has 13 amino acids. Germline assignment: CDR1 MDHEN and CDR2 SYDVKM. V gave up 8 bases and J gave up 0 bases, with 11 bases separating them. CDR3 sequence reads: CASRDTVSYEQYF. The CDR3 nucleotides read TGTGCCAGCCGGGACACGGTCTCCTACGAGCAGTACTTC.

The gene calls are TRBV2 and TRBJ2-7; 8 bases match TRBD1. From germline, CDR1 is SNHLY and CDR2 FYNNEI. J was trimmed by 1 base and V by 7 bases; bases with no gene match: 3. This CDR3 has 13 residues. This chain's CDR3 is CASKRTGSYEQYF. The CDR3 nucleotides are TGTGCCAGCAAGAGGACAGGGTCCTACGAGCAGTACTTC.

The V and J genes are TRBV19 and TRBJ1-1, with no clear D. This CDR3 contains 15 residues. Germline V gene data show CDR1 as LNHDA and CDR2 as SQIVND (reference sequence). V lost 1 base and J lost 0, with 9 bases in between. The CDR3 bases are TGTGCCAGTAGTATAGGTAGGCGGGTGAACACTGAAGCTTTCTTT. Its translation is CASSIGRRVNTEAFF.

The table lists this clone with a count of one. DNA for the CDR3: TGCGCCAGCAGCCAAGGTGGGACAGGGGCTCAAGAGCAGTTCTTC. Protein sequence: CASSQGGTGAQEQFF. The chain carries TRBV4-1 and TRBJ2-1; the match to TRBD1 covers 10 bases. J was trimmed by 10 bases and V by 1 base; bases with no gene match: 7. Germline CDR1 is MGHRA and CDR2 is YSYEKL. The CDR3 is 15 residues long.

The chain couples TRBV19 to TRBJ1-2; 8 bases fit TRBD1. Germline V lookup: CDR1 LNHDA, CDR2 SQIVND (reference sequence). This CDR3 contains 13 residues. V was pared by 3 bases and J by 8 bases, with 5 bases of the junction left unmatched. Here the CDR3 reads CASSIWTGKGYTF. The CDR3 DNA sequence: TGTGCCAGTAGTATTTGGACAGGGAAAGGCTACACCTTC.

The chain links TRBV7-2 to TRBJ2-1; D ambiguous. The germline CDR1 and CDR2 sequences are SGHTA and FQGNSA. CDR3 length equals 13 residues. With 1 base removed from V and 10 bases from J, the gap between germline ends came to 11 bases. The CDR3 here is CASSLGFLREQFF. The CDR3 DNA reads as TGTGCCAGCAGCTTAGGGTTCTTGAGAGAGCAGTTCTTC.

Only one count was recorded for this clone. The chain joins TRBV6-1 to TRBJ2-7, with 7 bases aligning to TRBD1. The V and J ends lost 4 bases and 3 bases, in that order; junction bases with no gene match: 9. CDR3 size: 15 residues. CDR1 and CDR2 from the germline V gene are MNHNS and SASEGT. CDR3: CASSAASGQIYEQYF. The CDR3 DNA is TGTGCCAGCAGTGCAGCCTCGGGACAGATCTACGAGCAGTACTTC.

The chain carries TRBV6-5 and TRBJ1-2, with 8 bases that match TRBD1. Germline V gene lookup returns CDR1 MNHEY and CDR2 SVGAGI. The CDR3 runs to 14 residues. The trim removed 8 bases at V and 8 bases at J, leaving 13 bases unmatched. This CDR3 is CASRTRTGSRGYTF. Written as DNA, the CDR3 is TGTGCCAGCCGAACCAGGACAGGGAGTCGGGGCTACACCTTC.

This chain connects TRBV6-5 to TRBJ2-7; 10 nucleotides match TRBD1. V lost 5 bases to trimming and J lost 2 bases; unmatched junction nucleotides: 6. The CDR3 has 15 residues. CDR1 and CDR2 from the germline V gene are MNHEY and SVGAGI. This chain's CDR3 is CASSPTGTGAYEQYF. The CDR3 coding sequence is TGTGCCAGCAGTCCCACCGGGACAGGGGCCTACGAGCAGTACTTC.

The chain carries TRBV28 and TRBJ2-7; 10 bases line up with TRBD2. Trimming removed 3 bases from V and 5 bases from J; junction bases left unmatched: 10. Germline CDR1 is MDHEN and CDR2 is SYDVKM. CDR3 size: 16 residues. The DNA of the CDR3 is TGTGCCAGCAGTTTGAGTCTCCCTAGCGGGAGAGACGAGCAGTACTTC. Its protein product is CASSLSLPSGRDEQYF.

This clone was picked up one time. This CDR3 is CASSPKGLAGGYEQYF. The CDR3 DNA is TGTGCCAGCAGTCCTAAAGGACTAGCGGGAGGGTACGAGCAGTACTTC. The V gene is TRBV25-1, the J gene TRBJ2-5, with 15 bases that match TRBD2. TRBJ2-7 matches the DNA end more closely, so the J call is doubtful. Germline CDR1 and CDR2: MGHDK and SYGVNS. The CDR3 has 16 amino acids.

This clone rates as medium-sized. As DNA, the CDR3 is TGTGCCAGCAGCTTGTCAGGGAATCAGCCCCAGCATTTT. Its protein is CASSLSGNQPQHF. The rearrangement links TRBV5-6 to TRBJ1-5; D is possibly TRBD1 (5 bases). V lost 1 base, J lost 4 bases, and 6 bases lay in between. CDR1 and CDR2 (germline): SGHDT, YYEEEE. The CDR3 is 13 amino acids.

CDR3 in amino acids: CASSYGQSTQPQHF. CDR3 coding DNA: TGTGCCAGCAGTTACGGACAGTCCACGCAGCCCCAGCATTTT. V usage is TRBV6-6 and J usage is TRBJ1-5; a weak D match, TRBD1 (6 bases). CDR1 is MNHNY, CDR2 SVGAGI, per germline (reference sequence). Trimming removed 2 bases at V and 7 bases at J, with 12 bases between. This CDR3 is built from 14 residues.

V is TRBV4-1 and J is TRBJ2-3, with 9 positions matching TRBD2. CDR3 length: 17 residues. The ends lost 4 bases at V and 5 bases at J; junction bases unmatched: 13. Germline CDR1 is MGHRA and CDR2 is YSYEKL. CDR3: CASSPTAAGGQEDTQYF. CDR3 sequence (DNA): TGCGCCAGCAGCCCCACAGCGGCGGGAGGGCAGGAAGATACGCAGTATTTT.

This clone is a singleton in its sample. CDR3 in amino acids: CASSTDRGPTEAFF. The DNA for the CDR3 is TGTGCCAGCAGTACAGACAGGGGGCCCACTGAAGCTTTCTTT. V gene TRBV28 combines with J gene TRBJ1-1; 10 bases agree with TRBD1. Germline CDR1 is MDHEN and CDR2 is SYDVKM. This CDR3 comprises 14 residues. Trimming removed 5 bases from V and 4 bases from J; junction bases left unmatched: 4.

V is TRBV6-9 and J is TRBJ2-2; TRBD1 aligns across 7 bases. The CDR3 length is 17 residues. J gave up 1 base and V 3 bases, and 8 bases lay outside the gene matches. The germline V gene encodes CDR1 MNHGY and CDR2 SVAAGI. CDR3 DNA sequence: TGTGCCAGCAGTTACCCATTCAGGGGGAGGAACACCGGGGAGCTGTTTTTT. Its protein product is CASSYPFRGRNTGELFF.

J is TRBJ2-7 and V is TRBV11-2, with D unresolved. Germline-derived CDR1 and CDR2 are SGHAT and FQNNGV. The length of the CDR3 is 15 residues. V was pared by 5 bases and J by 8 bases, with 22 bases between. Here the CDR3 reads CASSPRPSVKFQQYF. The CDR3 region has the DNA TGTGCCAGCAGCCCTCGTCCGTCGGTTAAGTTCCAGCAGTACTTC. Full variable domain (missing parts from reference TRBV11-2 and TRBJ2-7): EAGVAQSPRYKIIEKRQSVAFWCNPISGHATLYWYQQILGQGPKLLIQFQNNGVVDDSQLPKDRFSAERLKGVDSTLKIQPAKLEDSAVYLCASSPRPSVKFQQYFGPGTRLTVT.

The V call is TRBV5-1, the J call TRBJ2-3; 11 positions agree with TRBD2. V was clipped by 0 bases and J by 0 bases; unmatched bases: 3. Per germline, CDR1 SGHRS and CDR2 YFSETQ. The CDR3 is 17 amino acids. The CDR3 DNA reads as TGCGCCAGCAGCTTGGGACTAGCGGGATATAGCACAGATACGCAGTATTTT. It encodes CASSLGLAGYSTDTQYF.

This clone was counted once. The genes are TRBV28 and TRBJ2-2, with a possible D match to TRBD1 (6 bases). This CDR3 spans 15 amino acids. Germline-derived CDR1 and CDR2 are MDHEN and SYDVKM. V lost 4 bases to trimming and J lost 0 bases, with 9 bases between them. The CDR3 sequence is CASSSQGTNTGELFF. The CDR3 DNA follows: TGTGCCAGCAGTTCCCAGGGGACGAACACCGGGGAGCTGTTTTTT.

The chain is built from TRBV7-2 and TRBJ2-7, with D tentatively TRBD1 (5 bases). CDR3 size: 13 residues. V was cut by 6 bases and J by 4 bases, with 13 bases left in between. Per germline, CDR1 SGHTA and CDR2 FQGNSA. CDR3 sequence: CASSSTGYYEQYF. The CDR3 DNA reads TGTGCCAGCAGTTCTACAGGTTATTACGAGCAGTACTTC.

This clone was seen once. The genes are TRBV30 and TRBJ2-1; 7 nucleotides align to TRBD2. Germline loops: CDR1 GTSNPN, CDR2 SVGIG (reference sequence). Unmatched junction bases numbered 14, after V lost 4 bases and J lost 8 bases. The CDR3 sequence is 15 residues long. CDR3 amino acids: CAWKYYGGRWDEQFF. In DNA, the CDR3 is TGTGCCTGGAAGTACTATGGCGGGAGATGGGATGAGCAGTTCTTC.

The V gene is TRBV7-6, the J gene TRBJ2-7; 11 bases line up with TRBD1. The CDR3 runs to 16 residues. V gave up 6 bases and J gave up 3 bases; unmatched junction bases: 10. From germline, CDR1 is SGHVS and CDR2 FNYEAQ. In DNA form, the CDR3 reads TGTGCCAGCAGTGCGTTCGGGACAGGGGGTGACTACGAGCAGTACTTC. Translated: CASSAFGTGGDYEQYF.

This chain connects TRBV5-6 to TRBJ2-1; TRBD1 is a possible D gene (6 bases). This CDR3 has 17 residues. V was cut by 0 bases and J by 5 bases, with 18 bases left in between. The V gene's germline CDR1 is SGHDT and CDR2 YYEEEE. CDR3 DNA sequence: TGTGCCAGCAGCTTGGCCCGGCAGGGGATTGGACACAATGAGCAGTTCTTC. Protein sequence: CASSLARQGIGHNEQFF. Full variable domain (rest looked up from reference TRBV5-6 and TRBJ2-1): DAGVTQSPTHLIKTRGQQVTLRCSPKSGHDTVSWYQQALGQGPQFIFQYYEEEERQRGNFPDRFSGHQFPNYSSELNVNALLLGDSALYLCASSLARQGIGHNEQFFGPGTRLTVL.

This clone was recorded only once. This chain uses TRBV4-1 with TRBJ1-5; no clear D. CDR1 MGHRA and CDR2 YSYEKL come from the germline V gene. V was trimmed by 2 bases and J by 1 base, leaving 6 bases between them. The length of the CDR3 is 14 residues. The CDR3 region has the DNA TGCGCCAGCAGCCAAACGGGAAGCAATCAGCCCCAGCATTTT. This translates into CASSQTGSNQPQHF.